The present T cell receptor beta chain was sequenced within a study of T cell repertoires in cytomegalovirus infection. The germline V and J ends were trimmed by 4 bases and 4 bases, with 9 bases remaining between them. Germline CDR1 reads KGHDR; CDR2 reads SFDVKD. The CDR3 contains 13 residues. Whole-study findings and limits: People with CMV and the relevant HLA were identified by cumulative public TCR beta family frequency.

Worth noting for this clonotype: Its specificity is unknown.

Each CDR3 protein gets one entry after TCRdb re-called the reads with MiXCR. Found here are roughly 990,000 distinct CDR3 sequences, roughly a third of them singletons; the top ten hold about an eighth. The clonotype originates from a human donor in good health (CMV status not recorded). Some clones in this sample may be carry-over from other donors' samples. The V and J genes are TRBV24-1 and TRBJ2-5; D is possibly TRBD1 (5 bases). Here the sequenced sample was cultured CD8+ T cells from PBMCs, taken from culture after CMV antigen stimulation. The CDR3 DNA reads TGTGCCACCAGTGAAGACAGAGGAGAGACCCAGTACTTC. This translates into CATSEDRGETQYF.